This T cell receptor beta chain was documented in a study of cytomegalovirus exposure and HLA in healthy donors. The V gene's germline CDR1 is SGHAT and CDR2 FQNNGV. The CDR3 runs to 16 residues. The V and J ends lost 4 bases and 2 bases respectively, with 17 bases between them. The PCR was carried out with 60 Vbeta primers and 13 Jbeta primers. The repertoire was sequenced with immunoSEQ multiplex PCR; TCRdb's copy has only in-frame clones and lacks some. The sample includes fewer than 200,000 clones, roughly four fifths of them seen just once. The clonotype was recovered from a man aged 50 to 60 in good health and CMV-seronegative. The rearrangement links TRBV11-2 to TRBJ1-2; tentative D call: TRBD1 (5 bases). The sequenced material came from PBMCs. In nucleotides, the CDR3 is TGTGCCAGCAGCTCCCCTGGACAACGAATAAACTATGGCTACACCTTC. Translated: CASSSPGQRINYGYTF.